The sequence of this TCR beta chain was determined in a study of response to subunit inactivated influenza vaccine. Germline lookup yields CDR1 MNHNS and CDR2 SASEGT. J was trimmed by 6 bases and V by 5 bases; bases with no gene match: 8. The CDR3 spans 15 residues. Whole-study findings and limits: Authors suggested each seasonal influenza vaccination recruits few new T cells.

TCRdb used MiXCR to reprocess the RT-PCR reads, holding one entry per CDR3 protein. The sample consists of 490,000 or so distinct CDR3 sequences, 7.6% of them appearing once. A few counts support this clonotype. The antigen is not known. The rearrangement uses TRBV6-1 and TRBJ2-3; 10 bases line up with TRBD1. The source of this sequence is a man aged 50-75 years who received an inactivated influenza vaccine. The material sequenced was PBMCs from blood, taken around 2 years after vaccination. The CDR3 here is CASSLAGQGQDTQYF. The CDR3 DNA is TGTGCCAGCAGTCTTGCGGGACAGGGGCAGGATACGCAGTATTTT.